This TCR beta chain was sequenced during a study of a mutant IDH1 vaccine in newly diagnosed glioma (dated by TCRdb to the early 2020s). Regarding the complete study: Of the 25 to 35 treated patients, about 62% were male and roughly 40% were female, and a mean age of 40.4 years was recorded. Before enrollment, most patients had been given radiochemotherapy with temozolomide as standard therapy, while the rest had received either radiotherapy alone or temozolomide alone. Peripheral blood was collected at six visits: V03 (baseline), V05, V07, V10, V12 and V13. For exploratory analyses, longitudinal TCRB deep sequencing was carried out in 25 treated patients wherever samples were available.

Library preparation was by the immunoSEQ multiplex PCR assay. Following the manufacturer's protocol, the hsTCRB Kit was used to amplify rearranged TCR beta chain sequences. TCRB libraries were sequenced on an Illumina MiSeq. The study's own analysis went as follows. Demultiplexing, trimming and gene mapping were performed with the kit vendor's proprietary platform. What TCRdb holds here is the immuneACCESS table cut down to in-frame rearrangements. Part of the clones is not present; checked against another copy, under half of the missing clones reflect an unresolved V gene, and the others are unexplained. For V, J and clone size, that table is used; D and trimming come from the DNA. The sample data list around 26,000 clones, and 93% of these were observed just once. The ten largest clones add up to approximately 1.3% of the sample. To note about this clone: Its antigen remains undetermined. The sample holds no much larger clone one base away, and base qualities are not on file.

Results the study describes overall, beyond this receptor: Across multiple MHC alleles, vaccine-induced immune responses were seen in more than 80% of patients. It was noted by the authors that analyses of patient blood samples could not be reproduced owing to sample limitations. Selection of PBMC samples for TCRB deep sequencing was based on availability. Pseudoprogression seemed to be unrelated to changes in the top peripheral T cell clonotypes found by TCRB sequencing.

The time point label on this specimen signifies: baseline, week 1 (first vaccination visit). The treatment or condition tag for this specimen amounts to: pre-vaccination baseline after standard-of-care therapy. Newly diagnosed WHO grade 3 or 4 IDH1-mutant astrocytomas showing loss of nuclear ATRX were present in the donors. The samples were drawn from NOA16, a multicentre, single-arm, open-label phase I trial in Germany that tested a mutant IDH1 peptide vaccine in humans for the first time. Blood drawn at visit V03 was used as the baseline sample for immunogenicity testing. The DNeasy Blood and Tissue Kit was used to extract genomic DNA from EDTA blood for TCRB sequencing. Reading from cysteine to phenylalanine, the CDR3 counts 15 amino acids. Of the read, only the CDR3 DNA is kept; its 45 bases are in frame from base 1. Compared with germline, V lacks 4 bases and J lacks 8 bases; bases without a gene match: 10. Taken from the germline V gene, the CDR1 and CDR2 loops are SGHRS and YFSETQ.

The V gene is TRBV5-1 and the J gene is TRBJ1-4; TRBD1 fits 8 bases in the junction. This TCR was sampled from a man in his forties with glioma. The specimen comprised PBMCs, sampled from a glioma patient treated with radiotherapy, temozolomide or both. This receptor carries the CDR3 CASSMLTGVGEKLFF. The DNA is as follows: TGCGCCAGCAGCATGTTGACAGGGGTCGGGGAAAAACTGTTTTTT. Full variable domain (CDR3 extended with the reference TRBV5-1 and TRBJ1-4 proteins): KAGVTQTPRYLIKTRGQQVTLSCSPISGHRSVSWYQQTPGQGLQFLFEYFSETQRNKGNFPGRFSGRQFSNSRSEMNVSTLELGDSALYLCASSMLTGVGEKLFFGSGTQLSVL.